This T cell receptor (beta chain) was documented in a study of CD8 T cells in Susac syndrome. Study results and caveats: A relatively small number of individuals underwent TCR sequencing and HLA analysis.

Trimming cost V 3 bases and J 0 bases; bases outside gene matches: 2. Looked up from germline, CDR1 is MNHEY and CDR2 is SMNVEV (reference sequence). The CDR3 loop spans 15 amino acids. RNA was extracted with the RNeasy kit, and a quantity of roughly 0.5 to 1 ug was reverse transcribed using random hexamers. An immunoSEQ multiplex PCR amplified TCR beta CDR3 over 54 Vbeta and 13 Jbeta. Each CDR3 protein is one row after TCRdb ran MiXCR on the immunoSEQ multiplex PCR reads. The repertoire holds 400,000 or so distinct CDR3 sequences, with around 83% as singletons. A word on this clonotype: The antigen is unknown.

Treatment-naive patients with stable or active relapsing-remitting disease served as multiple sclerosis controls. The TEMRA cells underwent FACS enrichment, while the CD8+ and CD4+ T cells underwent negative isolation. The sequenced sample consisted of CD8+ T cells from PBMCs. The source is a human donor with multiple sclerosis. The chain combines TRBV27 with TRBJ2-1, with TRBD2 matching over 7 bases. The CDR3 reads CASSLGLPSYNEQFF. DNA for the CDR3: TGTGCCAGCAGTTTGGGACTACCCTCCTACAATGAGCAGTTCTTC.